The rows below give T cell receptor beta chains drawn from one sample of a study of blood T cell repertoires in COVID-19. Clones were sequenced by immunoSEQ multiplex PCR, and TCRdb holds only the in-frame ones, with some missing. This table has a few hundred thousand clones, approximately 86% appearing once. The sequenced sample consisted of peripheral blood. These receptors were taken from an older woman with COVID-19, enrolled during active disease. Each CDR3 is given with its conserved first and last residue. The D gene is left open where the match is weak. Only part of the rows carry a size: once, few, many, or a class if the clone is expanded.

D	V	size	J	length	DNA	CDR3
TRBD2	TRBV20-1	-	TRBJ2-5	14	TGCAGTGCTAGTAAGCGGGAGACCCAAGAGACCCAGTACTTC	CSASKRETQETQYF
TRBD2	TRBV5-4	-	TRBJ2-1	14	TGTGCCAGCAGCTCCGGACTAGCGTTGAATGAGCAGTTCTTC	CASSSGLALNEQFF
-	TRBV5-1	-	TRBJ2-1	14	TGCGCCAGCAGCTTGGCCCTACCGAACAATGAGCAGTTCTTC	CASSLALPNNEQFF
-	TRBV24-1	-	TRBJ1-1	15	TGTGCCACCACTCCCGGAGGGGGAGGGATCACTGAAGCTTTCTTT	CATTPGGGGITEAFF
TRBD2	TRBV7-8	-	TRBJ2-7	15	TGTGCCAGCAGCTCCGGGACTAGCGGGGGCTACGAGCAGTACTTC	CASSSGTSGGYEQYF
TRBD1	TRBV2	-	TRBJ2-3	14	TGTGCCAGCACCAGGCGACAGGGGGCTGATACGCAGTATTTT	CASTRRQGADTQYF
TRBD1	TRBV30	-	TRBJ2-2	16	TGTGCCTGGAGTCCTACTTGGGGACAGGGGGCCGGGGAGCTGTTTTTT	CAWSPTWGQGAGELFF
TRBD1	TRBV9	-	TRBJ2-7	16	TGTGCCAGCAGCGTAGGGGACAGGGTTTTCGTTTACGAGCAGTACTTC	CASSVGDRVFVYEQYF
TRBD1	TRBV10-3	-	TRBJ1-1	14	TGTGCCATCAGGCGACAGGGGGGGAACACTGAAGCTTTCTTT	CAIRRQGGNTEAFF
TRBD2	TRBV7-9	once	TRBJ2-3	14	TGTGCCAGCAGCTTAGACGGGGGGAAAGATACGCAGTATTTT	CASSLDGGKDTQYF
TRBD2	TRBV5-4	-	TRBJ2-1	17	TGTGCCAGCAGCTTAACGACTAGCCTCAGCTCCTACAATGAGCAGTTCTTC	CASSLTTSLSSYNEQFF
-	TRBV28	-	TRBJ1-1	12	TGTGCCAGCAGTTTCGGCAGGGGTGAAGCTTTCTTT	CASSFGRGEAFF
TRBD2	TRBV7-2	-	TRBJ2-3	15	TGTGCCAGCAGCTTACTAGCGGGGATGGGAGATACGCAGTATTTT	CASSLLAGMGDTQYF
-	TRBV7-9	-	TRBJ2-3	13	TGTGCCAGCAGCTTTGCTCGGACAGATACGCAGTATTTT	CASSFARTDTQYF
TRBD1	TRBV6-6	-	TRBJ2-2	15	TGTGCCGTACAACCGGACAGGGTGGTCACCGGGGAGCTGTTTTTT	CAVQPDRVVTGELFF
-	TRBV7-2	-	TRBJ1-2	14	TGTGCCAGCAGCTTCCCCTGGGGGGAGGGTGGCTACACCTTC	CASSFPWGEGGYTF
TRBD1	TRBV11-2	once	TRBJ2-5	14	TGTGCCAGCAGCTTGGGTCGAGGGGGCGAGACCCAGTACTTC	CASSLGRGGETQYF
TRBD1	TRBV7-2	-	TRBJ2-7	16	TGTGCCAGCAGCCCCCGCCCCCGGGACAGCAACTACGAGCAGTACTTC	CASSPRPRDSNYEQYF
-	TRBV5-1	-	TRBJ1-2	13	TGCGCCAGCAGCTTGGATTCAAACTATGGCTACACCTTC	CASSLDSNYGYTF
TRBD2	TRBV4-3	-	TRBJ2-3	17	TGCGCCAGCAGCCCCTCCCTAGCGGGGGGGGTCACAGATACGCAGTATTTT	CASSPSLAGGVTDTQYF
TRBD2	TRBV7-2	-	TRBJ2-1	14	TGTGCCAGCAGCGTCTACCCTAGCGGGGGGGAGCAGTTCTTC	CASSVYPSGGEQFF
-	TRBV29-1	many	TRBJ2-3	13	TGCAGCGTTGAAAGCCAGGGAATGGATACGCAGTATTTT	CSVESQGMDTQYF
TRBD1	TRBV23-1	-	TRBJ1-2	15	TGCGCCAGCAGTCAATCTGGGGACAGGGCCTATGGCTACACCTTC	CASSQSGDRAYGYTF
TRBD2	TRBV5-1	-	TRBJ2-3	14	TGCGCCAGCAGTTTCGGGGGGGCAGCAGATACGCAGTATTTT	CASSFGGAADTQYF
-	TRBV29-1	few	TRBJ2-5	14	TGCAGCGTTGAAGATCGACAGCCCCGGGAGACCCAGTACTTC	CSVEDRQPRETQYF
TRBD2	TRBV5-6	many	TRBJ2-5	13	TGTGCCAGCAGCTACCCGGGGGGAGAGACCCAGTACTTC	CASSYPGGETQYF
TRBD1	TRBV7-9	few	TRBJ1-2	13	TGTGCCAGCAGCTTTACCCCACAGGGGGGCTACACCTTC	CASSFTPQGGYTF
-	TRBV3-1/TRBV3-2	-	TRBJ1-2	14	TGTGCCAGCAGTCTCGCGGGGTTAGGCTATGGCTACACCTTC	CASSLAGLGYGYTF
TRBD2	TRBV5-1	-	TRBJ2-1	17	TGCGCCAGCATCCAGAGGTTGGCGGGGGGCCGTAGTATTGAGCAGTTCTTC	CASIQRLAGGRSIEQFF
-	TRBV2	-	TRBJ2-1	13	TGTGCCAGCAACAGGGACTCCTACAATGAGCAGTTCTTC	CASNRDSYNEQFF
TRBD1	TRBV30	-	TRBJ2-7	14	TGTGCCTGGGACCGGGACAGGGGGTTCAACGAGCAGTACTTC	CAWDRDRGFNEQYF
-	TRBV19	-	TRBJ2-6	19	TGTGCCAGTAGTAAAGGCCCAGGGGCCTCGAGTTCTGGGGCCAACGTCCTGACTTTC	CASSKGPGASSSGANVLTF
-	TRBV7-2	-	TRBJ2-3	14	TGTGCCAGCAGCTTAAGGGGGATTACAGATACGCAGTATTTT	CASSLRGITDTQYF
-	TRBV5-8	-	TRBJ1-2	14	TGTGCCAGCAGCTTGAGCAGGGCCGGGTATGGCTACACCTTC	CASSLSRAGYGYTF
TRBD2	TRBV9	-	TRBJ2-1	16	TGTGCCAGCAGCGTAGGGAGCGGGGCCTCCTACAATGAGCAGTTCTTC	CASSVGSGASYNEQFF
TRBD1	TRBV19	-	TRBJ2-5	15	TGTGCCAGTAGTGGCCGGGACAGGGGTGACGAGACCCAGTACTTC	CASSGRDRGDETQYF
TRBD2	TRBV11-2	few	TRBJ2-3	16	TGTGCCAGCAGCTACCAGGGACTAGTCGGGGCAGATACGCAGTATTTT	CASSYQGLVGADTQYF
-	TRBV30	-	TRBJ1-5	13	TGTGCCTGGAGTCTTACAGAAGGTCAGCCCCAGCATTTT	CAWSLTEGQPQHF
-	TRBV2	once	TRBJ1-3	10	TGTGCCAGCCAAAGAAACACCATATATTTT	CASQRNTIYF
TRBD1	TRBV4-1	-	TRBJ1-1	13	TGCGCCAGCAGCCAGGACAGGGGCCCTGAAGCTTTCTTT	CASSQDRGPEAFF
-	TRBV27	-	TRBJ1-1	12	TGTGCCAGCATTCCCAAACTTGGTGAAGCTTTCTTT	CASIPKLGEAFF
TRBD1	TRBV2	once	TRBJ1-4	16	TGTGCCAGCAGTAGGGGGCGATCAGCAACTAATGAAAAACTGTTTTTT	CASSRGRSATNEKLFF
-	TRBV6-5	-	TRBJ1-6	14	TGTGCCAGCAGTTGGGCAGGGCCAGGGTCACCCCTCCACTTT	CASSWAGPGSPLHF
-	TRBV13	-	TRBJ2-5	13	TGTGCCAGCAGCTTTGGACAGCAAGAGACCCAGTACTTC	CASSFGQQETQYF
-	TRBV4-3	-	TRBJ2-5	16	TGCGCCAGCAGCCAAGAAGGGGGTCACCCTCAGGGGACCCAGTACTTC	CASSQEGGHPQGTQYF
-	TRBV9	-	TRBJ1-5	14	TGTGCCAGCAGCGTAGATACAGCTATTGCGCCCCAGCATTTT	CASSVDTAIAPQHF
TRBD1	TRBV7-2	-	TRBJ1-5	16	TGTGCCAGCAGCCCCCCGGGAGGGGGCAGTGGTCAGCCCCAGCATTTT	CASSPPGGGSGQPQHF
-	TRBV2	-	TRBJ2-3	14	TGTGCCAGCATCGGAGGGGGGGCCTCAGATACGCAGTATTTT	CASIGGGASDTQYF
TRBD2	TRBV2	-	TRBJ2-1	16	TGTGCCAGCAGTGAAATTCTAGCGGGGGGTCGGTATGAGCAGTTCTTC	CASSEILAGGRYEQFF
TRBD1	TRBV10-3	-	TRBJ1-2	14	TGTGCCATCAGCGGCACGACAGGGGGCTATGGCTACACCTTC	CAISGTTGGYGYTF